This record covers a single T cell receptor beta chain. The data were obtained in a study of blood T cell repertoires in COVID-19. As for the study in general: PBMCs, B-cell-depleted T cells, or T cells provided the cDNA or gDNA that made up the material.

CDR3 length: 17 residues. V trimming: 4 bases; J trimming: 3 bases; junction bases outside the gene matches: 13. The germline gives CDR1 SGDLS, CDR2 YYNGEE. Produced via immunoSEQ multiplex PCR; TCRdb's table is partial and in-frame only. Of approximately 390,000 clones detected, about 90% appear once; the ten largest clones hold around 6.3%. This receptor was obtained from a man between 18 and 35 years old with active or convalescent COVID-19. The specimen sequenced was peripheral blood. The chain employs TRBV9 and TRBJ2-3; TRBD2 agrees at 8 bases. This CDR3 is CASSLMAWTSFTDTQYF. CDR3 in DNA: TGTGCCAGCAGCCTTATGGCCTGGACTAGCTTTACAGATACGCAGTATTTT.